This is a list of T cell receptor beta chains from one sample in a study of T-cell memory formation after mild COVID-19. TCRdb re-analysed the 5' RACE reads in MiXCR, keeping a single row per CDR3 protein. The repertoire holds around 300,000 distinct CDR3 sequences, with roughly a fifth as singletons. The specimen was PBMCs or a T cell subset sorted from them (not recorded which). These receptors were collected from a man aged 18 to 30 who had mild COVID-19 (a few samples of this study predate the infection). Cell type and time point are not known. Both conserved end residues are part of each CDR3. The order of the fields is D gene, clone size, V gene, J gene, CDR3 length, CDR3 protein, CDR3 DNA. D genes are given only for firm matches. Only part of the rows carry a size: once, few, many, or a class if the clone is expanded.

>NA|NA|TRBV13|TRBJ2-2|15
CASSVMMGRTGELFF
TGTGCCAGCAGCGTGATGATGGGAAGAACCGGGGAGCTGTTTTTT
>TRBD2|many|TRBV12-3/TRBV12-4|TRBJ2-3|14
CASTWVLALDTQYF
TGTGCCAGCACCTGGGTACTAGCGCTTGATACGCAGTATTTT
>NA|NA|TRBV5-6|TRBJ1-4|14
CASSYEGVDEKLFF
TGTGCCAGCAGCTACGAAGGGGTGGATGAAAAACTGTTTTTT
>NA|NA|TRBV7-2|TRBJ2-3|12
CASSFMWDTQYF
TGTGCCAGCAGCTTTATGTGGGATACGCAGTATTTT
>TRBD1|few|TRBV14|TRBJ2-2|17
CASSRRTGGAFTGELFF
TGTGCCAGCAGCCGCAGAACAGGGGGCGCGTTCACCGGGGAGCTGTTTTTT
>TRBD1|NA|TRBV28|TRBJ1-1|14
CASHTGRGYTEAFF
TGTGCCAGCCACACGGGCAGGGGGTATACTGAAGCTTTCTTT
>NA|NA|TRBV6-5|TRBJ1-1|11
CASTGATEAFF
TGTGCCAGCACTGGGGCCACTGAAGCTTTCTTT
>NA|NA|TRBV4-2|TRBJ2-5|15
CASSQAGGYPETQYF
TGTGCCAGCAGCCAAGCTGGTGGATATCCGGAGACCCAGTACTTC
>NA|once|TRBV6-5|TRBJ1-2|15
CASSLGHSFFYGYTF
TGTGCCAGCAGTTTAGGACACAGCTTCTTTTATGGCTACACCTTC
>TRBD1|NA|TRBV6-5|TRBJ2-7|14
CASSLGQGIYEQYF
TGTGCCAGCAGTTTGGGACAGGGAATCTACGAGCAGTACTTC
>NA|many|TRBV6-5|TRBJ2-5|12
CASRVGEETQYF
TGTGCCAGCAGGGTGGGAGAAGAGACCCAGTACTTC
>NA|few|TRBV11-2|TRBJ2-5|14
CASSLGPEVETQYF
TGTGCCAGCAGCTTAGGCCCAGAGGTGGAGACCCAGTACTTC
>NA|NA|TRBV7-9|TRBJ1-3|15
CASSLGSVSGNTIYF
TGTGCCAGCAGCTTAGGGTCAGTCTCTGGAAACACCATATATTTT
>NA|NA|TRBV4-1|TRBJ1-5|19
CASSQVILDGVTRNQPQHF
TGCGCCAGCAGCCAAGTAATTTTGGACGGGGTGACGCGCAATCAGCCCCAGCATTTT
>NA|NA|TRBV10-3|TRBJ2-7|13
CAIAAQGAEEQYF
TGTGCCATCGCCGCACAGGGAGCAGAGGAGCAGTACTTC
>NA|few|TRBV10-2|TRBJ2-7|17
CASSESTRGADDHEQYF
TGCGCCAGCAGTGAGTCGACTCGGGGGGCGGATGACCACGAGCAGTACTTC
>TRBD2|few|TRBV9|TRBJ2-3|15
CASSRGDVGTDTQYF
TGTGCCAGCAGCCGGGGGGATGTCGGCACAGATACGCAGTATTTT
>NA|NA|TRBV29-1|TRBJ1-1|12
CSVANMNTEAFF
TGCAGCGTTGCAAACATGAACACTGAAGCTTTCTTT
>NA|NA|TRBV29-1|TRBJ2-5|13
CSVGLRYQETQYF
TGCAGCGTTGGGCTCCGGTACCAAGAGACCCAGTACTTC
>NA|NA|TRBV29-1|TRBJ1-1|13
CSVMGYLNTEAFF
TGCAGCGTCATGGGGTACTTGAACACTGAAGCTTTCTTT
>TRBD1|NA|TRBV10-3|TRBJ1-5|15
CATSTGSYSNQPQHF
TGTGCCACCTCGACAGGGTCCTATAGCAATCAGCCCCAGCATTTT
>NA|few|TRBV5-1|TRBJ2-3|15
CASSLEGRATDTQYF
TGCGCCAGCAGCTTGGAGGGCAGAGCCACAGATACGCAGTATTTT
>NA|NA|TRBV2|TRBJ1-2|16
CASSGVFTGTNYGYTF
TGTGCCAGCAGTGGGGTATTTACAGGGACTAACTATGGCTACACCTTC
>NA|few|TRBV10-3|TRBJ2-5|14
CAIRGVGLEETQYF
TGTGCCATCAGGGGCGTCGGGCTTGAAGAGACCCAGTACTTC
>TRBD1|NA|TRBV7-9|TRBJ2-7|16
CASTPDRGGTIHEQYF
TGTGCCAGCACCCCGGACAGGGGGGGGACAATACACGAGCAGTACTTC
>NA|NA|TRBV18|TRBJ2-2|13
CASSPPREGELFF
TGTGCCAGCTCACCCCCCCGAGAAGGGGAGCTGTTTTTT
>NA|NA|TRBV6-2/TRBV6-3|TRBJ1-1|13
CASIRQTNTEAFF
TGTGCCAGCATACGACAGACGAACACTGAAGCTTTCTTT
>TRBD1|NA|TRBV7-2|TRBJ1-1|12
CASSRTGAEAFF
TGTGCCAGCAGCCGTACAGGGGCTGAAGCTTTCTTT
>NA|few|TRBV7-2|TRBJ1-3|16
CASSWGAVPSGNTIYF
TGTGCCAGCAGCTGGGGGGCAGTACCCTCTGGAAACACCATATATTTT
>TRBD2|NA|TRBV4-2|TRBJ2-2|17
CASSQVGLAGNSRELFF
TGTGCCAGCAGCCAAGTGGGGCTAGCGGGGAATTCAAGGGAGCTGTTTTTT
>TRBD1|NA|TRBV20-1|TRBJ1-3|16
CSASRGPVSSGNTIYF
TGCAGTGCTAGTAGGGGGCCGGTGAGCTCTGGAAACACCATATATTTT
>NA|few|TRBV11-2|TRBJ1-5|14
CASSLVPSNQPQHF
TGTGCCAGCAGCTTAGTCCCCAGCAATCAGCCCCAGCATTTT
>TRBD2|few|TRBV7-2|TRBJ2-5|13
CASSSAGEGTQYF
TGTGCCAGCAGCTCCGCGGGGGAGGGGACCCAGTACTTC
>TRBD2|NA|TRBV11-3|TRBJ2-1|15
CASSQRLAGINEQFF
TGTGCCAGCAGCCAGCGACTAGCGGGGATCAATGAGCAGTTCTTC
>TRBD1|few|TRBV24-1|TRBJ2-3|15
CATSGQGIWTDTQYF
TGTGCCACCAGTGGACAGGGAATATGGACAGATACGCAGTATTTT
>NA|few|TRBV29-1|TRBJ2-5|12
CSVSDDKETQYF
TGCAGCGTAAGCGATGATAAAGAGACCCAGTACTTC
>TRBD1|NA|TRBV4-3|TRBJ2-2|15
CASSQEQGIAGELFF
TGCGCCAGCAGCCAAGAACAGGGGATAGCCGGGGAGCTGTTTTTT
>TRBD1|few|TRBV28|TRBJ1-2|14
CASSSFDRVGGYTF
TGTGCCAGCAGTTCCTTTGACAGGGTTGGTGGCTACACCTTC
>NA|NA|TRBV7-2|TRBJ2-1|13
CASSPRTGGEQFF
TGTGCCAGCAGCCCCCGCACGGGGGGCGAGCAGTTCTTC
>NA|few|TRBV29-1|TRBJ1-1|11
CSVYTAAKAFF
TGCAGCGTCTATACAGCAGCGAAAGCTTTCTTT
>TRBD1|few|TRBV2|TRBJ1-2|15
CASRAGQGATYGYTF
TGTGCCAGCAGGGCAGGACAGGGGGCGACGTATGGCTACACCTTC
>TRBD2|few|TRBV4-3|TRBJ2-1|17
CASSQFTSGGTYTEQFF
TGCGCCAGCAGCCAATTCACTAGCGGGGGTACTTATACAGAGCAGTTCTTC
>NA|NA|TRBV19|TRBJ1-1|15
CASSLQGVGTTEAFF
TGTGCCAGTAGTCTCCAAGGGGTGGGGACCACTGAAGCTTTCTTT
>NA|NA|TRBV7-9|TRBJ2-5|14
CASSPQTSGETQYF
TGTGCCAGCAGCCCCCAAACGTCGGGGGAGACCCAGTACTTC
>NA|NA|TRBV7-2|TRBJ1-5|13
CASSLQGHQPQHF
TGTGCCAGCAGCTTGCAGGGTCATCAGCCCCAGCATTTT
>TRBD1|NA|TRBV28|TRBJ1-1|16
CASSAMRGQGSAEAFF
TGTGCCAGCAGTGCAATGAGGGGACAGGGCTCCGCTGAAGCTTTCTTT
>NA|NA|TRBV9|TRBJ2-3|16
CASSVAYGFSTDTQYF
TGTGCCAGCAGCGTAGCTTATGGGTTTAGCACAGATACGCAGTATTTT
>NA|few|TRBV9|TRBJ2-7|16
CASSLRNGALSDEQYF
TGTGCCAGCAGCCTTCGAAACGGGGCTCTTAGTGACGAGCAGTACTTC
>NA|NA|TRBV7-9|TRBJ1-2|15
CASSLETGINYGYTF
TGTGCCAGCAGCCTCGAGACAGGCATTAACTATGGCTACACCTTC
>NA|few|TRBV6-2/TRBV6-3|TRBJ2-2|13
CASSYIGQQELFF
TGTGCCAGCAGTTACATTGGACAGCAGGAGCTGTTTTTT
>TRBD2|many|TRBV7-8|TRBJ2-1|17
CASSPSGGTTSYNEQFF
TGTGCCAGCAGCCCTAGCGGGGGCACTACCTCCTACAATGAGCAGTTCTTC
>NA|few|TRBV4-1|TRBJ2-1|15
CASSRILTAGNEQFF
TGCGCCAGCAGCCGCATACTAACTGCGGGGAATGAGCAGTTCTTC
>NA|few|TRBV5-6|TRBJ2-7|14
CASSGKDYSYEQYF
TGTGCCAGCAGCGGGAAGGACTACTCCTACGAGCAGTACTTC
>NA|NA|TRBV20-1|TRBJ2-5|12
CSAMGLRETQYF
TGCAGTGCTATGGGCCTGAGGGAGACCCAGTACTTC
>TRBD2|few|TRBV12-3/TRBV12-4|TRBJ2-5|16
CASSFGGGLYGETQYF
TGTGCCAGCAGTTTCGGGGGGGGCCTGTATGGAGAGACCCAGTACTTC